These 8 T cell receptor beta chains originate from one sample sequenced in a study of vaccination effects on CD4 cells after COVID-19. TCRdb's copy holds only in-frame clones and misses some; the assay was immunoSEQ multiplex PCR. Among roughly 60,000 clones, around 70% were seen once, and the ten largest hold about 16%. After expansion with viral peptide pools in the ViraFEST assay, antigen-specific CD4+ T cells were sequenced. Following 10 days of culture, CD4+ T cells were isolated. Each vaccine recipient was nucleocapsid antibody negative and had no prior SARS-CoV-2 infection. Their recognized antigens are unknown. Sequenced here: CD4+ T cells from PBMCs cultured with SARS-CoV-2 spike peptides, sampled before COVID-19 vaccination. The receptors originated from a human donor who received a COVID-19 vaccine.

This clone was detected only a few times. The chain uses TRBV7-2 and TRBJ2-7, with 7 positions matching TRBD1. The CDR3 runs 16 residues. With V trimmed by 4 bases and J by 0 bases, 9 bases remained unmatched. The germline V gene has CDR1 SGHTA and CDR2 FQGNSA. CDR3 bases: TGTGCCAGCAGCTCCCTGGGACAGAAGGACTCCTACGAGCAGTACTTC. Its protein product is CASSSLGQKDSYEQYF. The complete variable domain, with remaining parts taken from reference TRBV7-2 and TRBJ2-7, reads GAGVSQSPSNKVTEKGKDVELRCDPISGHTALYWYRQSLGQGLEFLIYFQGNSAPDKSGLPSDRFSAERTGGSVSTLTIQRTQQEDSAVYLCASSSLGQKDSYEQYFGPGTRLTVT.

V is TRBV2 and J is TRBJ2-1; D might be TRBD1 or TRBD2, each matching 5 bases. Between the trimmed V and J ends, which lost 7 bases and 8 bases, there was a span of 9 bases. Germline lookup yields CDR1 SNHLY and CDR2 FYNNEI. This CDR3 is 11 amino acids long. In nucleotides, the CDR3 is TGTGCCAGCATCCGGGGCTATGAGCAGTTCTTC. Translating it yields CASIRGYEQFF.

The J gene is TRBJ2-4, the V gene TRBV30, with TRBD2 matching over 8 bases. The CDR3 sequence is 12 residues long. Losses at the gene ends were 0 bases for V and 13 bases for J; bases not matched to a gene: 5. Germline V lookup: CDR1 GTSNPN, CDR2 SVGIG (reference sequence). The CDR3 protein is CAWSVTGGPQYF. The CDR3, as DNA: TGTGCCTGGAGTGTAACGGGGGGGCCCCAGTACTTC.

CDR3 loop: CASSVEGHQSSGNTIYF. The CDR3 nucleotides read TGTGCCAGCAGCGTAGAGGGGCATCAGAGCTCTGGAAACACCATATATTTT. The chain has TRBV9 and TRBJ1-3, with D possibly TRBD1 on 5 matching bases. The germline V gene encodes CDR1 SGDLS and CDR2 YYNGEE. This CDR3 region has 17 residues. V lost 0 bases, J lost 0 bases, and 13 bases lay in between.

J is TRBJ1-4 and V is TRBV15; D is unclear. The CDR3 spans 15 residues. CDR1 and CDR2 from the germline V gene are LNHNV and YYDKDF (reference sequence). Trimming took 0 bases from V and 4 from J, leaving 9 bases between them. The CDR3 DNA sequence: TGTGCCACCAGCAGAGATAGACAACATAATGAAAAACTGTTTTTT. Encoded protein: CATSRDRQHNEKLFF.

This clone was counted only a few times. This sequence joins TRBV21-1 and TRBJ1-3. TRBV21-1 is shown as a pseudogene. The CDR3 has 17 amino acids. The CDR3 bases are TGTGCCAGCAGCAAACCCCTTCCCCGAAGCTCTGGAAACACCATATATTTT. It yields the protein CASSKPLPRSSGNTIYF.

The gene calls are TRBV2 and TRBJ1-1; no reliable D call. V was pared by 6 bases and J by 11 bases, with 16 bases between. Germline CDR1 reads SNHLY; CDR2 reads FYNNEI. The CDR3 length is 12 residues. The CDR3 DNA reads TGTGCCAGCAGGAGAGAACCGATCGGGGCTTTCTTT. As protein: CASRREPIGAFF.

Only one count was recorded for this clone. The chain joins TRBV7-3 to TRBJ2-7; 9 nucleotides align to TRBD1. V was pared by 3 bases and J by 6 bases, with 3 bases of the junction left unmatched. CDR1 SGHTA and CDR2 FQGTGA come from the germline V gene. CDR3 size: 13 residues. Here the CDR3 reads CASSLDRGGEQYF. In DNA, the CDR3 is TGTGCCAGCAGCTTGGACAGGGGAGGCGAGCAGTACTTC.